Presented here are 24 T cell receptor beta chains from one specimen sequenced in a study of T-cell reconstitution after alpha-beta-depleted transplantation in children. The TCRbeta library was prepared with unique molecular identifiers. In TCRdb, the PCR reads were re-called with MiXCR into one record per CDR3 protein. Of fewer than 550,000 distinct CDR3 sequences in the sample, 10% to 12% were seen once. The specimen comprised PBMCs, mostly from graft donor cells, sampled 180 days after TCRalphabeta/CD19-depleted stem cell transplant. The receptors derive from a female patient younger than 10 who had a stem cell transplant for aplastic anemia, so the T cells may come from the graft donor.

V and J are TRBV20-1 and TRBJ2-7; the match to TRBD2 covers 13 bases. Germline CDR1 and CDR2: DFQATT and SNEGSKA (reference sequence). The V gene end was trimmed by 2 bases and the J gene end by 7 bases; junction bases not matched to a gene: 8. The length of the CDR3 is 15 residues. This CDR3 reads CSARQLAGGLGEQYF. The CDR3 nucleotides are TGCAGTGCTAGACAACTAGCGGGAGGGCTGGGGGAGCAGTACTTC.

The CDR3 loop reads CASRMAEGYNEQFF. The CDR3 nucleotides are TGCGCCAGCAGGATGGCGGAGGGTTACAATGAGCAGTTCTTC. This chain links TRBV5-1 with TRBJ2-1, with a possible D match to TRBD2 (6 bases). Germline values: CDR1 SGHRS, CDR2 YFSETQ. There are 14 residues in the CDR3. V was trimmed by 5 bases and J by 4 bases, leaving 13 bases between them.

This clonotype was detected only a few times. The V call is TRBV5-1, the J call TRBJ2-3; D not resolved. V was shortened by 4 bases and J by 1 base, with 10 bases between the two germline ends. The CDR3 is 14 amino acids. The germline V gene encodes CDR1 SGHRS and CDR2 YFSETQ. The CDR3 nucleotides read TGCGCCAGCAGCGCTAAAGGAGGCACAGATACGCAGTATTTT. Its translation: CASSAKGGTDTQYF.

This clonotype was seen more than once but under ten times. The chain uses TRBV6-5 and TRBJ1-5; 7 bases are shared with TRBD1. Germline V gene sequence: CDR1 MNHEY, CDR2 SVGAGI. The CDR3 consists of 14 residues. With 5 bases clipped from V and 7 bases from J, the junction kept 8 bases outside the gene matches. This CDR3 is CASSPRDSGQPQHF. The CDR3 DNA follows: TGTGCCAGCAGTCCCCGGGACAGCGGCCAGCCCCAGCATTTT.

This clonotype was picked up many times. V and J are TRBV24-1 and TRBJ2-1; 12 nucleotides line up with TRBD2. The CDR3 is 15 amino acids. Germline loops: CDR1 KGHDR, CDR2 SFDVKD. The V segment lost 4 bases and the J segment 9 bases; nucleotides outside the gene matches: 6. CDR3 region: CATSEPGLAGVEQFF. In nucleotides, the CDR3 is TGTGCCACCAGTGAGCCGGGACTAGCGGGCGTTGAGCAGTTCTTC.

The gene calls are TRBV7-6 and TRBJ2-3; 7 bases match TRBD2. CDR3 length: 15 residues. Germline V lookup: CDR1 SGHVS, CDR2 FNYEAQ. V gave up 4 bases and J gave up 0 bases; unmatched junction bases: 4. The CDR3, as DNA: TGTGCCAGCAGCTCGAGACTAGCCAGCACAGATACGCAGTATTTT. Its protein product is CASSSRLASTDTQYF.

This chain uses TRBV6-1 with TRBJ2-1; D tentatively reads TRBD1 or TRBD2 (5 bases each). Per germline, CDR1 MNHNS and CDR2 SASEGT. The germline V and J ends were trimmed by 6 bases and 4 bases, with 13 bases remaining between them. The CDR3 sequence is 14 residues long. CDR3 in amino acids: CASSHPGRYNEQFF. In nucleotides, the CDR3 is TGTGCCAGCAGCCACCCGGGACGGTACAATGAGCAGTTCTTC.

This clonotype was picked up one time. An end of the junction does not agree with germline; a read error may underlie this. The chain has TRBV20-1 and TRBJ2-2, with TRBD2 as a possible D gene (5 bases). The CDR3 extends over 17 amino acids. From germline, CDR1 is DFQATT and CDR2 SNEGSKA (reference sequence). The CDR3 region is CSAREDYRRTNTGVLFF. The CDR3 DNA reads TGCAGTGCTAGAGAAGATTATCGGCGGACGAACACCGGGGTGCTGTTTTTT.

This clonotype was recorded many times. The chain links TRBV29-1 to TRBJ1-2; 9 bases are shared with TRBD1. V dropped 3 bases and J dropped 4; count of bases not matched to a gene: 3. The CDR3 totals 13 residues. The germline CDR1 and CDR2 sequences are SQVTM and ANQGSEA. This CDR3 reads CSVEGQGPYGYTF. CDR3 in DNA: TGCAGCGTTGAGGGACAGGGTCCCTATGGCTACACCTTC. The whole variable domain, filled in from reference TRBV29-1 and TRBJ1-2, reads SAVISQKPSRDICQRGTSLTIQCQVDSQVTMMFWYRQQPGQSLTLIATANQGSEATYESGFVIDKFPISRPNLTFSTLTVSNMSPEDSSIYLCSVEGQGPYGYTFGSGTRLTVV.

Ten or more counts support this clonotype. This chain joins TRBV7-8 and TRBJ1-6; tentatively, D is TRBD1 (6 bases). The CDR3 is made up of 15 amino acids. Trimming pared 5 bases from V and 8 bases from J, leaving 16 bases between. Germline V CDR1 and CDR2: SGHVS, FQNEAQ. The CDR3 nucleotides are TGTGCCAGCAGCAGTCGGGACACCGATTATTCACCCCTCCACTTT. This encodes CASSSRDTDYSPLHF.

This clonotype was detected a few times. V usage is TRBV4-3 and J usage is TRBJ1-1, with D possibly TRBD1 on 5 matching bases. Trimming took off 0 bases at V and 1 base at J, with 15 bases between the two ends. Germline V lookup: CDR1 LGHNA, CDR2 YSLEER. CDR3 length equals 17 residues. CDR3 amino acids: CASSQDRGPYRNTEAFF. The CDR3 nucleotides read TGCGCCAGCAGCCAAGATCGGGGACCCTACAGGAACACTGAAGCTTTCTTT.

This clonotype was detected many times. The V and J genes are TRBV5-5 and TRBJ2-1, with D possibly matching TRBD2 (7 bases). Trimming stripped 1 base from V and 2 bases from J, with 13 bases between. The CDR3 length is 16 residues. The V gene's germline CDR1 is SGHKS and CDR2 YYEKEE (reference sequence). CDR3 coding DNA: TGTGCCAGCAGCTTGTCGGGGGGCGGACCCTACAATGAGCAGTTCTTC. Translation: CASSLSGGGPYNEQFF. The full variable domain, with the rest looked up from reference TRBV5-5 and TRBJ2-1, is DAGVTQSPTHLIKTRGQQVTLRCSPISGHKSVSWYQQVLGQGPQFIFQYYEKEERGRGNFPDRFSARQFPNYSSELNVNALLLGDSALYLCASSLSGGGPYNEQFFGPGTRLTVL.

The V gene is TRBV12-3 or TRBV12-4, the J gene TRBJ2-1; 14 bases are shared with TRBD2. The ends lost 2 bases at V and 6 bases at J; junction bases unmatched: 12. The CDR3 runs to 19 residues. The CDR3, as DNA: TGTGCCAGCAGTTTACCGGGACTAGCGGGAGTAGGGTGGAGCAATGAGCAGTTCTTC. Translation gives CASSLPGLAGVGWSNEQFF.

The chain has TRBV12-3 or TRBV12-4 and TRBJ2-2; no definite D call. Trimming left V 6 bases short and J 9 bases short, with 8 bases between. This CDR3 comprises 11 residues. DNA of the CDR3: TGTGCCAGCAGAGTAGGTCGGGAGCTGTTTTTT. Translated, it gives CASRVGRELFF.

This clonotype was counted many times. The V and J genes are TRBV20-1 and TRBJ2-2; 7 bases agree with TRBD1. V dropped 3 bases and J dropped 1; count of bases not matched to a gene: 2. Germline-derived CDR1 and CDR2 are DFQATT and SNEGSKA (reference sequence). The CDR3 runs 14 residues. The CDR3 DNA is TGCAGTGCTAGGAACAGGGGGAACACCGGGGAGCTGTTTTTT. Protein: CSARNRGNTGELFF.

The table lists this clonotype with a few counts. The chain has TRBV20-1 and TRBJ2-1, with TRBD1 matching over 10 bases. V gave up 5 bases and J gave up 6 bases; unmatched junction bases: 7. Looked up from germline, CDR1 is DFQATT and CDR2 is SNEGSKA (reference sequence). The CDR3 spans 14 residues. The CDR3 bases are TGCAGTGCTGTTGGGACAGGGGACTTCAATGAGCAGTTCTTC. Amino acid sequence: CSAVGTGDFNEQFF.

The chain joins TRBV25-1 to TRBJ1-4; D remains unclear. V lost 0 bases and J 10 bases, leaving 3 bases between the germline ends. CDR1 and CDR2 from the germline V gene are MGHDK and SYGVNS. This CDR3 is 11 amino acids long. CDR3 sequence (DNA): TGTGCCAGCAGTGAATACCGAAAACTGTTTTTT. This sequence encodes CASSEYRKLFF.

The chain carries TRBV3-1 and TRBJ2-3; 12 nucleotides align to TRBD2. J gave up 6 bases and V 5 bases, and 6 bases lay outside the gene matches. The CDR3 contains 15 residues. CDR1 is LGHDT and CDR2 is YNNKEL in the germline V gene (reference sequence). The CDR3 DNA sequence: TGTGCCAGCAGCACCCTAGCGGGAGGGCCGGATACGCAGTATTTT. Protein sequence: CASSTLAGGPDTQYF.

CDR3 nucleotide sequence: TGTGCCAGCAGCGTTCTCGGGGTCGCCAAAAACATTCAGTACTTC. Translating it yields CASSVLGVAKNIQYF. The V and J genes are TRBV27 and TRBJ2-4, with D possibly TRBD2 on 5 matching bases. Germline V gene data show CDR1 as MNHEY and CDR2 as SMNVEV (reference sequence). V lost 6 bases and J 1 base, leaving 13 bases between the germline ends. CDR3 length equals 15 residues.

In this sample, this clonotype turned up many times. The chain joins TRBV5-1 to TRBJ2-3; 9 bases fit TRBD1. The CDR3 extends over 16 amino acids. V lost 4 bases to trimming and J lost 3 bases; unmatched junction nucleotides: 9. Germline V CDR1 and CDR2: SGHRS, YFSETQ. Here the CDR3 reads CASSLLSDRGTDTQYF. For the CDR3, the DNA is TGCGCCAGCAGCCTGCTCTCGGACAGGGGTACAGATACGCAGTATTTT.

Ten or more counts support this clonotype. The V gene is TRBV5-1, the J gene TRBJ2-2; perhaps D is TRBD1 or TRBD2 (6 bases each). The V end lost 5 bases, the J end lost 1 base, and 15 bases lay between the germline ends. This CDR3 is 16 amino acids long. Germline lookup yields CDR1 SGHRS and CDR2 YFSETQ. In DNA, the CDR3 is TGCGCCAGCAGACTAACAGGGACTCGGAACACCGGGGAGCTGTTTTTT. Translation gives CASRLTGTRNTGELFF. Full variable domain (remainder filled in from reference TRBV5-1 and TRBJ2-2): KAGVTQTPRYLIKTRGQQVTLSCSPISGHRSVSWYQQTPGQGLQFLFEYFSETQRNKGNFPGRFSGRQFSNSRSEMNVSTLELGDSALYLCASRLTGTRNTGELFFGEGSRLTVL.

This clonotype was picked up many times. J is TRBJ1-5 and V is TRBV6-2 or TRBV6-3, with D unclear. The CDR3 runs 14 residues. Trimming shortened V by 7 bases and J by 3 bases, and 13 bases separated the two germline ends. In germline, CDR1 is MNHEY, CDR2 SVGEGT. The DNA for the CDR3 is TGTGCCAGCACTACACAAGGGTACAATCAGCCCCAGCATTTT. It is translated as CASTTQGYNQPQHF.

The table lists this clonotype with a few counts. The rearrangement uses TRBV4-3 and TRBJ2-3, with D perhaps TRBD2 (6 bases). The V and J ends lost 3 bases and 0 bases respectively, with 10 bases between them. The CDR3 sequence is 15 residues long. The germline V gene has CDR1 LGHNA and CDR2 YSLEER. The CDR3 bases are TGCGCCAGCAGCCAGATAGCGGCTAGCACAGATACGCAGTATTTT. Protein: CASSQIAASTDTQYF.

Comments on this clonotype: One base away lies a much larger clone, so this may be a sequencing read error. V gene TRBV20-1 combines with J gene TRBJ2-1, with TRBD1 as a possible D gene (5 bases). Per germline, CDR1 DFQATT and CDR2 SNEGSKA (reference sequence). With 7 bases removed from V and 0 bases from J, the gap between germline ends came to 22 bases. This CDR3 is 17 amino acids long. Here the CDR3 reads CSVSRPRGASSYNEQFF. CDR3 DNA: TGCAGTGTGTCCCGTCCTCGTGGGGCGAGCTCCTACAATGAGCAGTTCTTC.